The rows below give T cell receptor beta chains drawn from one sample of a study of cytomegalovirus exposure and HLA in healthy donors. Here immunoSEQ multiplex PCR was the method, and the copy in TCRdb shows in-frame clones only, minus some. The sample shows 110,000 or so clones, under 80% of them seen only once. The sequenced sample consisted of PBMCs. The source is a woman in her 40s in good health and CMV-seropositive. The CDR3 runs from the conserved cysteine through the conserved F or W. The order of the fields is CDR3 DNA, CDR3 protein, D gene, clone size, J gene, V gene. The D gene is left open where the match is weak. Expanded clones get a size class; other rows say once, few or many, or leave the size out.

DNA: TGTGCCAGCAGCGAGGTAGTACAGGTGAACACCGGGGAGCTGTTTTTT
CDR3: CASSEVVQVNTGELFF
D: NA
size: NA
J: TRBJ2-2
V: TRBV9

DNA: TGTGCCAGCAATATGGACAGAAACTATGGCTACACCTTC
CDR3: CASNMDRNYGYTF
D: NA
size: NA
J: TRBJ1-2
V: TRBV6-1

DNA: TGTGCCAGCAGCCCTCGAGGGCGGGGGGGCGTAGATACGCAGTATTTT
CDR3: CASSPRGRGGVDTQYF
D: TRBD2
size: NA
J: TRBJ2-3
V: TRBV7-2

DNA: TGTGCCAGCATGCCTAGCGGTCCCTACGAGCAGTACTTC
CDR3: CASMPSGPYEQYF
D: TRBD2
size: NA
J: TRBJ2-7
V: TRBV6-1

DNA: TGTGCCAGCAGCCGCCTCTCGGGATCTGGGAACACCGGGGAGCTGTTTTTT
CDR3: CASSRLSGSGNTGELFF
D: NA
size: NA
J: TRBJ2-2
V: TRBV14

DNA: TGTGCCAGCAGTTACGAGCCAGGATACGGGGAGCTGTTTTTT
CDR3: CASSYEPGYGELFF
D: NA
size: NA
J: TRBJ2-2
V: TRBV6-5

DNA: TGTGCCAGCAGCTTGGCCGTGGGGTCAGGGCTAGGCTACACCTTC
CDR3: CASSLAVGSGLGYTF
D: NA
size: NA
J: TRBJ1-2
V: TRBV5-6

DNA: TGTGCCAGCAGTGACCTTCTAGCGGGAGGACCCTACAATGAGCAGTTCTTC
CDR3: CASSDLLAGGPYNEQFF
D: TRBD2
size: NA
J: TRBJ2-1
V: TRBV6-1

DNA: TGTGCCAGTAGCACAGGACAGGGCACAGATACGCAGTATTTT
CDR3: CASSTGQGTDTQYF
D: TRBD1
size: few
J: TRBJ2-3
V: TRBV19

DNA: TGTGCCAGTAGTGGGCGGGAAAAATCGAACACCGGGGAGCTGTTTTTT
CDR3: CASSGREKSNTGELFF
D: NA
size: NA
J: TRBJ2-2
V: TRBV19

DNA: TGTGCCTGGAGTGGGGAACAGGGGGCTGGGGAGACCCAGTACTTC
CDR3: CAWSGEQGAGETQYF
D: TRBD1
size: NA
J: TRBJ2-5
V: TRBV30

DNA: TGTGCCAGCAGTGAAAGGAGGAGGGACACTGAAGCTTTCTTT
CDR3: CASSERRRDTEAFF
D: NA
size: NA
J: TRBJ1-1
V: TRBV6-1

DNA: TGCGCCAGCAGCCCATCAGAGAGGTATGAAAAACTGTTTTTT
CDR3: CASSPSERYEKLFF
D: NA
size: NA
J: TRBJ1-4
V: TRBV4-1

DNA: TGCGCCAGCAGCCAACCCTCGGGGGGGGAGTTGGGAAACACCATATATTTT
CDR3: CASSQPSGGELGNTIYF
D: NA
size: once
J: TRBJ1-3
V: TRBV4-1

DNA: TGTGCCAGCAGCCATGGACAGGGTGGTGAAAAACTGTTTTTT
CDR3: CASSHGQGGEKLFF
D: TRBD1
size: NA
J: TRBJ1-4
V: TRBV11-2

DNA: TGTGCCAGCACCCAATCAGGGAATGGCGGCGGGGAGCTGTTTTTT
CDR3: CASTQSGNGGGELFF
D: NA
size: few
J: TRBJ2-2
V: TRBV6-5

DNA: TGTGCCAGCAGCGTAGAGGGGGCAGGGGGCTCTGGAAACACCATATATTTT
CDR3: CASSVEGAGGSGNTIYF
D: TRBD1
size: few
J: TRBJ1-3
V: TRBV9

DNA: TGTGCCAGTAGTATCAGGGGTGGACCGGGACTATTAATTTCGGCCTACGAGCAGTACTTC
CDR3: CASSIRGGPGLLISAYEQYF
D: NA
size: NA
J: TRBJ2-7
V: TRBV19

DNA: TGTGCCAGTAGGCGACAGGGAAAAGGACTAGCGGGAGAGGAGTTCTTC
CDR3: CASRRQGKGLAGEEFF
D: TRBD2
size: NA
J: TRBJ2-1
V: TRBV19

DNA: TGTGCCAGCTCACCAAATCGGGGGGAAAACCCGAATGAAAAACTGTTTTTT
CDR3: CASSPNRGENPNEKLFF
D: NA
size: NA
J: TRBJ1-4
V: TRBV18

DNA: TGCAGCGTTCGCGGAACTAACTATGGCTACACCTTC
CDR3: CSVRGTNYGYTF
D: NA
size: NA
J: TRBJ1-2
V: TRBV29-1

DNA: TGTGCCAGCAGCTCACCGGGACTTTTCACCGGGGAGCTGTTTTTT
CDR3: CASSSPGLFTGELFF
D: NA
size: NA
J: TRBJ2-2
V: TRBV7-2

DNA: TGTGCCAGCCGGCTCGGGGGCGGGGAGCTGTTTTTT
CDR3: CASRLGGGELFF
D: NA
size: once
J: TRBJ2-2
V: TRBV6-6

DNA: TGTTCCAGCAGCTTACTCCCGGGTGGCTACACCTTC
CDR3: CSSSLLPGGYTF
D: NA
size: NA
J: TRBJ1-2
V: TRBV7-9

DNA: TGTGCCAGCAGCCCTCTCGGGGGGAGGTTTAGTCCGAGTGGCTACACCTTC
CDR3: CASSPLGGRFSPSGYTF
D: NA
size: NA
J: TRBJ1-2
V: TRBV28